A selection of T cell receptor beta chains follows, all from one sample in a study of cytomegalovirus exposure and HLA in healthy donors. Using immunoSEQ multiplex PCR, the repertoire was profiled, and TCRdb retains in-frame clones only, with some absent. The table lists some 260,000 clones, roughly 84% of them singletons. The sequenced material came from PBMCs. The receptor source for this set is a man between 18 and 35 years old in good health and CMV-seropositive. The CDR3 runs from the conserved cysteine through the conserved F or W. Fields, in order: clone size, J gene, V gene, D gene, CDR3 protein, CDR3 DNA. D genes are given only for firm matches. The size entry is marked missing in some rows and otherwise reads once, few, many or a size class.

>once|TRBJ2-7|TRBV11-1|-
CASSLGTVSSYEQYF
TGTGCCAGCAGCTTAGGTACGGTGAGCTCCTACGAGCAGTACTTC
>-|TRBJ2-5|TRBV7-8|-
CASRKVGETQYF
TGTGCCAGCCGCAAAGTGGGAGAGACCCAGTACTTC
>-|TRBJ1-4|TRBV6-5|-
CASSYSPTGPNEKLFF
TGTGCCAGCAGTTACTCGCCTACAGGGCCTAATGAAAAACTGTTTTTT
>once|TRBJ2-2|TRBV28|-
CASLYGPGRDTGELFF
TGTGCCAGCCTTTATGGCCCGGGCAGGGACACCGGGGAGCTGTTTTTT
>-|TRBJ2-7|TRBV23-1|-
CASSPDPYYEQYF
TGCGCCAGCAGTCCAGACCCATACTACGAGCAGTACTTC
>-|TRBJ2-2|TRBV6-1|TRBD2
CASSERLAGGTGELFF
TGTGCCAGCAGTGAAAGGCTAGCGGGAGGGACCGGGGAGCTGTTTTTT
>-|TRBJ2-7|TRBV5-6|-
CASSLGWRSYEQYF
TGTGCCAGCAGCTTAGGTTGGCGTTCCTACGAGCAGTACTTC
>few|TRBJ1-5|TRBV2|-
CASSTDTSQPQHF
TGTGCCAGCAGTACGGACACTAGTCAGCCCCAGCATTTT
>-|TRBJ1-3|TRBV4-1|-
CASSPGQFLGLGNTIYF
TGCGCCAGCAGCCCCGGACAGTTCCTGGGGCTCGGAAACACCATATATTTT
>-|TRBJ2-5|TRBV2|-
CASTRRPGEETQYF
TGTGCCAGCACCCGTAGGCCGGGGGAAGAGACCCAGTACTTC
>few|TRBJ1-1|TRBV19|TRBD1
CAVKDRGRTEAFF
TGTGCCGTTAAGGACAGGGGGCGAACTGAAGCTTTCTTT
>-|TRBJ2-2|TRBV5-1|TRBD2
CASSLGLADGELFF
TGCGCCAGCAGCTTGGGACTAGCGGACGGGGAGCTGTTTTTT
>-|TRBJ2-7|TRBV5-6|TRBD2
CASSDSGSPYEQYF
TGTGCCAGCAGCGATAGCGGGAGTCCCTACGAGCAGTACTTC
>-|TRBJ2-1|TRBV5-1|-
CASSLSGQPYNEQFF
TGCGCCAGCAGCTTGTCGGGACAACCCTACAATGAGCAGTTCTTC
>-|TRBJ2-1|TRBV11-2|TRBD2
CASSSPTLAGAGNEQFF
TGTGCCAGCAGCTCCCCGACACTAGCGGGAGCGGGAAATGAGCAGTTCTTC
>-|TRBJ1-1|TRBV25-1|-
CASSESRAMNTEAFF
TGTGCCAGCAGTGAATCGAGAGCCATGAACACTGAAGCTTTCTTT
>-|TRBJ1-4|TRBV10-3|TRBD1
CAISGGQGVEKLFF
TGTGCCATCAGTGGGGGACAGGGGGTTGAAAAACTGTTTTTT
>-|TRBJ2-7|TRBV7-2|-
CASSLGVDSYYEQYF
TGTGCCAGCAGCTTAGGGGTAGACAGTTATTACGAGCAGTACTTC
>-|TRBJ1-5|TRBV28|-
CASSLPKGLSNQPQHF
TGTGCCAGCAGTCTCCCGAAGGGCCTGAGCAATCAGCCCCAGCATTTT
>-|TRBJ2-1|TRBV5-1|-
CASSIGQSSYNEQFF
TGCGCCAGCAGCATCGGACAGAGCTCCTACAATGAGCAGTTCTTC
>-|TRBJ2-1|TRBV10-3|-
CAISDAGGYINEQFF
TGTGCCATCAGTGACGCTGGCGGGTATATCAATGAGCAGTTCTTC
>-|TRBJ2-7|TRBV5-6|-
CASSPHRAYEQYF
TGTGCCAGCAGCCCTCACAGAGCCTACGAGCAGTACTTC
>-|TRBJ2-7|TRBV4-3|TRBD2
CASSQGDIAGGMYEQYF
TGCGCCAGCAGCCAAGGGGACATAGCGGGAGGAATGTACGAGCAGTACTTC
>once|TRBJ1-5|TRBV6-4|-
CASRRDTYSNQPQHF
TGTGCCAGCCGTCGGGACACTTATAGCAATCAGCCCCAGCATTTT
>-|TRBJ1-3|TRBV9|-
CASSPRPLPLESGNTIYF
TGTGCCAGCAGCCCCCGGCCCCTACCTCTGGAGTCTGGAAACACCATATATTTT
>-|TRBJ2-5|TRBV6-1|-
CASSEGPPRTQYF
TGTGCCAGCAGTGAAGGCCCCCCCCGTACCCAGTACTTC
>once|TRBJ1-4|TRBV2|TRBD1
CASSTQGQGAEKLFF
TGTGCCAGCAGTACCCAGGGACAGGGGGCTGAAAAACTGTTTTTT